This is a list of T cell receptor beta chains from one sample in a study of shared clonotypes between healthy human individuals. Repertoires were generated with immunoSEQ multiplex PCR, while TCRdb's copy carries only in-frame clones and drops some. The repertoire holds roughly 890,000 clones, with around 92% as singletons. The sequencing input was naive CD8+ T cells sorted from blood. Receptors were obtained from a man aged 25-45 years in good health. CDR3s include the opening cysteine and the closing phenylalanine or tryptophan. The D gene is left open where the match is weak. Clone size is stated in some rows and not others, as once, few, many or a class when expanded.

d_call	clone_size	v_call	j_call	cdr3_aa	cdr3_nt
TRBD2	-	TRBV11-3	TRBJ2-5	CASSGGTSGIQYF	TGTGCCAGCAGCGGCGGGACTAGCGGGATCCAGTACTTC
-	-	TRBV5-6	TRBJ2-5	CASSPPGVETQYF	TGTGCCAGCAGCCCACCGGGAGTGGAGACCCAGTACTTC
TRBD1	-	TRBV29-1	TRBJ2-1	CSVEGQGNEQFF	TGCAGCGTTGAGGGACAGGGCAATGAGCAGTTCTTC
TRBD2	-	TRBV11-2	TRBJ2-1	CASSPGLAPGNEQFF	TGTGCCAGCAGCCCGGGACTAGCGCCGGGGAATGAGCAGTTCTTC
-	-	TRBV14	TRBJ1-1	CASSWTVNTEAFF	TGTGCCAGCAGTTGGACAGTGAACACTGAAGCTTTCTTT
TRBD2	-	TRBV18	TRBJ2-7	CASSPRRVGLADYEQYF	TGTGCCAGCTCACCACGGCGGGTGGGACTAGCGGACTACGAGCAGTACTTC
TRBD1	-	TRBV19	TRBJ2-5	CASSIVYNRGKYQETQYF	TGTGCCAGTAGTATAGTTTATAACAGGGGTAAGTACCAAGAGACCCAGTACTTC
-	-	TRBV7-3	TRBJ2-3	CASSFRARDTQYF	TGTGCCAGCAGCTTCCGAGCCAGAGATACGCAGTATTTT
TRBD1	-	TRBV2	TRBJ2-3	CASGRGRPDTQYF	TGTGCCAGCGGCAGGGGGCGCCCAGATACGCAGTATTTT
-	-	TRBV6-6	TRBJ2-1	CASSYTHEEQFF	TGTGCCAGCAGTTACACCCATGAGGAGCAGTTCTTC
-	-	TRBV30	TRBJ2-5	CALQTELQETQYF	TGTGCCTTACAGACTGAGCTCCAAGAGACCCAGTACTTC
-	-	TRBV19	TRBJ1-1	CASSIVPGAGEAFF	TGTGCCAGTAGTATAGTCCCAGGGGCAGGTGAAGCTTTCTTT
-	once	TRBV4-3	TRBJ1-2	CASSQDSGDYYGYTF	TGCGCCAGCAGCCAAGATTCGGGTGACTACTATGGCTACACCTTC
TRBD1	-	TRBV11-2	TRBJ2-7	CASRLFPGQGYTYEQYF	TGTGCCAGCAGGCTTTTCCCGGGACAGGGTTACACCTACGAGCAGTACTTC
-	-	TRBV28	TRBJ2-3	CASSPLGLDTQYF	TGTGCCAGCAGTCCTCTGGGCTTAGATACGCAGTATTTT
-	-	TRBV27	TRBJ2-7	CASSSSRGLTYEQYF	TGTGCCAGCAGTTCTTCCCGTGGTTTAACCTACGAGCAGTACTTC
-	-	TRBV2	TRBJ2-3	CASSETPGAFSTDTQYF	TGTGCCAGCAGTGAAACCCCCGGCGCTTTTAGCACAGATACGCAGTATTTT
TRBD2	-	TRBV4-1	TRBJ2-1	CASSQGLAGVMFF	TGCGCCAGCAGCCAAGGGCTAGCGGGAGTTATGTTCTTC
TRBD2	-	TRBV29-1	TRBJ2-1	CSVEDLSGSDYNEQFF	TGCAGCGTTGAAGATCTAAGCGGGAGTGATTACAATGAGCAGTTCTTC
-	-	TRBV11-2	TRBJ1-1	CASSLYATNTEAFF	TGTGCCAGCAGCTTATATGCTACGAACACTGAAGCTTTCTTT
TRBD1	-	TRBV7-3	TRBJ2-1	CASSLTRQGNEQFF	TGTGCCAGCAGCTTAACCCGACAGGGCAATGAGCAGTTCTTC
-	-	TRBV28	TRBJ2-2	CASSFHPGSDGTGELFF	TGTGCCAGCAGTTTTCACCCAGGGAGCGACGGCACCGGGGAGCTGTTTTTT
TRBD1	-	TRBV7-9	TRBJ1-4	CASSSTDRVEKLFF	TGTGCCAGCAGCTCGACGGACAGGGTTGAAAAACTGTTTTTT
-	-	TRBV14	TRBJ2-2	CASSQVITGELFF	TGTGCCAGCAGCCAAGTAATTACCGGGGAGCTGTTTTTT
-	-	TRBV28	TRBJ1-4	CASSLVGADNEKLFF	TGTGCCAGCAGTTTAGTGGGGGCAGATAATGAAAAACTGTTTTTT
TRBD2	-	TRBV29-1	TRBJ2-1	CSVAGTSAISYNEQFF	TGCAGCGTTGCGGGGACTAGCGCCATATCCTACAATGAGCAGTTCTTC
TRBD1	-	TRBV11-2	TRBJ2-7	CASSLEFPGGNEQYF	TGTGCCAGCAGCTTAGAATTTCCAGGGGGCAACGAGCAGTACTTC
-	once	TRBV5-6	TRBJ2-7	CASSMTGNAYEQYF	TGTGCCAGCAGCATGACAGGCAACGCCTACGAGCAGTACTTC
TRBD2	once	TRBV11-2	TRBJ2-1	CASSLGTSGSYNEQFF	TGTGCCAGCAGCTTAGGGACTAGCGGGAGTTACAATGAGCAGTTCTTC
TRBD2	-	TRBV9	TRBJ2-1	CASSVDSASGSLEQFF	TGTGCCAGCAGCGTAGATTCGGCTAGCGGGAGTCTTGAGCAGTTCTTC
TRBD1	-	TRBV2	TRBJ1-2	CASTSGQGVANYGYTF	TGTGCCAGCACCTCCGGACAGGGAGTAGCTAACTATGGCTACACCTTC
-	-	TRBV27	TRBJ2-2	CASSHLLSANTGELFF	TGTGCCAGCAGCCACCTATTAAGCGCGAATACCGGGGAGCTGTTTTTT
TRBD2	once	TRBV6-5	TRBJ2-7	CASLSRRGGGYEQYF	TGTGCCAGCCTTTCTCGCCGCGGGGGTGGATACGAGCAGTACTTC
TRBD2	-	TRBV4-1	TRBJ2-7	CASSRGTSGGLYEQYF	TGCGCCAGCAGTCGCGGGACTAGCGGGGGGCTCTACGAGCAGTACTTC
-	-	TRBV29-1	TRBJ2-5	CSAAREHKETQYF	TGCAGCGCCGCCAGGGAGCACAAAGAGACCCAGTACTTC
TRBD1	-	TRBV4-1	TRBJ1-5	CASSQEPQRQGQQPQHF	TGCGCCAGCAGCCAGGAACCACAGAGACAGGGGCAACAGCCCCAGCATTTT
-	-	TRBV2	TRBJ1-3	CASSEEAGGNTIYF	TGTGCCAGCAGTGAGGAGGCGGGTGGAAACACCATATATTTT
-	-	TRBV19	TRBJ2-1	CASSIVGGGGSYNEQFF	TGTGCCAGTAGTATAGTAGGCGGCGGAGGCTCCTACAATGAGCAGTTCTTC
-	-	TRBV2	TRBJ2-7	CASGTPYEQYF	TGTGCCAGCGGGACCCCTTACGAGCAGTACTTC
-	-	TRBV12-5	TRBJ1-1	CASGFIRAGKNTEAFF	TGTGCTAGTGGTTTTATTAGGGCCGGGAAAAACACTGAAGCTTTCTTT
-	-	TRBV9	TRBJ1-2	CASSVALDSSGYTF	TGTGCCAGCAGCGTAGCCCTGGACAGCTCGGGCTACACCTTC
-	-	TRBV11-2	TRBJ2-7	CASRGAGELYEEQYF	TGTGCCAGTAGGGGGGCCGGGGAATTGTATGAGGAGCAGTACTTC
TRBD1	-	TRBV28	TRBJ2-1	CASSSELRGLEQFF	TGTGCCAGCAGTTCCGAGCTCAGGGGGCTGGAGCAGTTCTTC
-	-	TRBV7-6	TRBJ2-7	CASSLGSGFTYEQYF	TGTGCCAGCAGCTTAGGAAGCGGCTTCACCTACGAGCAGTACTTC
-	-	TRBV27	TRBJ1-2	CASARPGDNGYTF	TGTGCCAGCGCCCGCCCAGGGGACAATGGCTACACCTTC
TRBD2	-	TRBV6-1	TRBJ2-7	CASSELAGRDEQYF	TGTGCCAGCAGTGAGCTAGCGGGAAGGGACGAGCAGTACTTC
TRBD2	-	TRBV29-1	TRBJ2-5	CSVVLREAQETQYF	TGCAGCGTTGTTCTGCGGGAGGCCCAAGAGACCCAGTACTTC